Listed here is a single T cell receptor beta chain. The antigen remains unidentified. The CDR3 runs to 16 residues. CDR1 is SGHNT, CDR2 YENEEA, per germline. Trimming at V came to 5 bases and at J to 4 bases, leaving 6 bases not matched to a gene. This sample was taken from a study of radiotherapy plus CTLA-4 blockade in lung cancer. Whole-study results and caveats: Early blood T cell clone dynamics, with interferon-beta, were reported to best predict response. After radiotherapy and ipilimumab, tumor-derived clones expanded in peripheral blood.

Clones were read by immunoSEQ multiplex PCR, and TCRdb kept only the in-frame ones, dropping some. The sample has 110,000 or so clones, about 83% seen once. The chain has TRBV11-3 and TRBJ2-1; TRBD2 aligns across 12 bases. The sample in question was peripheral blood, obtained from a patient treated with radiotherapy plus ipilimumab. This clonotype was sampled from a human donor with non-small cell lung cancer who had a partial response to radiotherapy plus ipilimumab. CDR3 amino acids: CASSPKGLAGYNEQFF. CDR3 coding DNA: TGTGCCAGCAGCCCAAAGGGACTAGCGGGTTACAATGAGCAGTTCTTC.